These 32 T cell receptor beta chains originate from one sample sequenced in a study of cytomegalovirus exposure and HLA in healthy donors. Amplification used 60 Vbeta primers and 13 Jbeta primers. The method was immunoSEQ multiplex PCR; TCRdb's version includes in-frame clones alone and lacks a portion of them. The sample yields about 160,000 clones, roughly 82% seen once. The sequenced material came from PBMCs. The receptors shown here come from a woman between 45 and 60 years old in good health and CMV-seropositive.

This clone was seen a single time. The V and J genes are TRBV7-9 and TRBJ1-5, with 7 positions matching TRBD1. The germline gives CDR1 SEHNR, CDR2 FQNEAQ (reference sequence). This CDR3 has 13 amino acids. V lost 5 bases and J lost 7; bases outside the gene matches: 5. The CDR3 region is CASSPQGMQPQHF. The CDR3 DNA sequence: TGTGCCAGCAGCCCACAGGGGATGCAGCCCCAGCATTTT.

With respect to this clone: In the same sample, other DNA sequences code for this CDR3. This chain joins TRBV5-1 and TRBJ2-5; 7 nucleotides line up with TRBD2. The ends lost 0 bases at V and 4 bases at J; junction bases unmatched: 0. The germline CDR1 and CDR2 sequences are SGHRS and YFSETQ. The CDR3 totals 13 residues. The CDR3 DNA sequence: TGCGCCAGCAGCTTGGCGGGGGGAGAGACCCAGTACTTC. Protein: CASSLAGGETQYF.

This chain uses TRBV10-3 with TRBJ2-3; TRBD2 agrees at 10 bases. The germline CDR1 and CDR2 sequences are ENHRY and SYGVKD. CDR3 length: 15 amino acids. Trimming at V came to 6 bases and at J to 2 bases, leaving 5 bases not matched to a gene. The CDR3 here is CAIRRGLANTDTQYF. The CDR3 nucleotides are TGTGCCATCAGGAGGGGACTAGCGAACACAGATACGCAGTATTTT.

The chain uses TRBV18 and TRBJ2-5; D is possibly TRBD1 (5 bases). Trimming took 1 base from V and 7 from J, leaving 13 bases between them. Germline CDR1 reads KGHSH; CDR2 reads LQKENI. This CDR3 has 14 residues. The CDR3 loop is CASSPQGFQGTQYF. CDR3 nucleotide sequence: TGTGCCAGCTCACCACAGGGGTTCCAGGGGACCCAGTACTTC. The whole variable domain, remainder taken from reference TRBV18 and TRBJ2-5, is NAGVMQNPRHLVRRRGQEARLRCSPMKGHSHVYWYRQLPEEGLKFMVYLQKENIIDESGMPKERFSAEFPKEGPSILRIQQVVRGDSAAYFCASSPQGFQGTQYFGPGTRLLVL.

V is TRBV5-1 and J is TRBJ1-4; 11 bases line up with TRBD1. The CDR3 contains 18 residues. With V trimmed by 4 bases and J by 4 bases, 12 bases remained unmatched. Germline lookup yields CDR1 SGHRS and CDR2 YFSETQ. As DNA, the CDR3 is TGCGCCAGCAGCGTGGGGACAGGGGGGCGTACGGGTAATGAAAAACTGTTTTTT. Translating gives CASSVGTGGRTGNEKLFF.

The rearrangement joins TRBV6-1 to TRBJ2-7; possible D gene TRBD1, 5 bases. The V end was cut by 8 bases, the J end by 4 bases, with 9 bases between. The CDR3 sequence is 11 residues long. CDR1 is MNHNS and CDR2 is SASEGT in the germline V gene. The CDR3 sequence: CASGQGYEQYF. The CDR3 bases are TGTGCCAGCGGGCAGGGATACGAGCAGTACTTC.

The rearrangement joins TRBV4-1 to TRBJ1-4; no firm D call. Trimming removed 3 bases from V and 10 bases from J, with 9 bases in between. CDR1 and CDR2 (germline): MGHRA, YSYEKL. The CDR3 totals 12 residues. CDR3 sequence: CASSHHSGKLFF. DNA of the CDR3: TGCGCCAGCAGCCACCACTCCGGAAAACTGTTTTTT.

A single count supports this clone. CDR3 nucleotide sequence: TGTGCCAGCAGCGTAGCGAACAGGGACTATGGCTACACCTTC. As protein: CASSVANRDYGYTF. The rearrangement joins TRBV9 to TRBJ1-2; a weak D match, TRBD1 (6 bases). The ends were cut back, 0 bases at V and 3 bases at J, with 9 bases in the middle. The CDR3 sequence is 14 residues long. Per the germline V gene, CDR1 is SGDLS and CDR2 is YYNGEE.

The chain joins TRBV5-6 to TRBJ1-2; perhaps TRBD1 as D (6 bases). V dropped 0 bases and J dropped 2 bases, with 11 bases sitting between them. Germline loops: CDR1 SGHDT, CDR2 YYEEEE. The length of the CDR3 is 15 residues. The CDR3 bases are TGTGCCAGCAGCTTGGGGGGGCCAAAAAACTATGGCTACACCTTC. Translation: CASSLGGPKNYGYTF.

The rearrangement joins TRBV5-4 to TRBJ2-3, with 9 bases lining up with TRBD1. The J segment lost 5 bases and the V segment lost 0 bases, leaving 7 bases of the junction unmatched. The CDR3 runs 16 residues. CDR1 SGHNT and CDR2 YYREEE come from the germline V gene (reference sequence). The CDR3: CASSLGGTGNGDTQYF. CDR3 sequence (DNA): TGTGCCAGCAGCTTGGGGGGGACAGGGAATGGAGATACGCAGTATTTT.

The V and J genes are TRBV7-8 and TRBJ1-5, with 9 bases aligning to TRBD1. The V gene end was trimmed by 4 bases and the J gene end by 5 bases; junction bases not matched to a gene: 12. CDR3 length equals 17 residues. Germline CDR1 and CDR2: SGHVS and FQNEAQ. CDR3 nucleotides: TGTGCCAGCAGCTCAGACGGGCGACAGGGGGTACATCAGCCCCAGCATTTT. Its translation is CASSSDGRQGVHQPQHF.

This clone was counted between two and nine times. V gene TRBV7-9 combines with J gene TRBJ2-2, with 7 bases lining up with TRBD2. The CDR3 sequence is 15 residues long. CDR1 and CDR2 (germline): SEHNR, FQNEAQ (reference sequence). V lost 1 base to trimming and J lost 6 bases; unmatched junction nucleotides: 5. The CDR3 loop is CASSLGGGFAGELFF. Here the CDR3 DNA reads TGTGCCAGCAGCTTAGGCGGGGGTTTCGCCGGGGAGCTGTTTTTT.

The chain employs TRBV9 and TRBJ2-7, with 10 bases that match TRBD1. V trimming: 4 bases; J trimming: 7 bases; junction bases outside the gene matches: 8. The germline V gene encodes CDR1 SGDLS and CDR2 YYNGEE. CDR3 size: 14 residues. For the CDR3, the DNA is TGTGCCAGCAGCCCCAGACAGGGGGCGCGTGAGCAGTACTTC. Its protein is CASSPRQGAREQYF.

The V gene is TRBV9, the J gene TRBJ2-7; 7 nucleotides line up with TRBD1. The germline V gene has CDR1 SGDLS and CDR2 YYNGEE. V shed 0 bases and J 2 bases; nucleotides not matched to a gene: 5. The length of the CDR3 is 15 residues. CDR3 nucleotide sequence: TGTGCCAGCAGCGTAGAGGGGACAGAAGCCTACGAGCAGTACTTC. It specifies CASSVEGTEAYEQYF.

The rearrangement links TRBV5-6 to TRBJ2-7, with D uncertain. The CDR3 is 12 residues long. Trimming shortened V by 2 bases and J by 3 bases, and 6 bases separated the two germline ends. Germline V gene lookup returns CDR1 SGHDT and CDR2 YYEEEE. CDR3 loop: CASSLQIYEQYF. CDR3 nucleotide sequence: TGTGCCAGCAGCTTACAGATCTACGAGCAGTACTTC. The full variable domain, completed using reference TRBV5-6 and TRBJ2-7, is DAGVTQSPTHLIKTRGQQVTLRCSPKSGHDTVSWYQQALGQGPQFIFQYYEEEERQRGNFPDRFSGHQFPNYSSELNVNALLLGDSALYLCASSLQIYEQYFGPGTRLTVT.

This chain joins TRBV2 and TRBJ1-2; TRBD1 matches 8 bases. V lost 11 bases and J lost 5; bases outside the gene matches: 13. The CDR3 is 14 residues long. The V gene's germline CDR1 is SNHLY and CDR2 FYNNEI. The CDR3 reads CASTGQGAVYGYTF. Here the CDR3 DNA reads TGTGCCTCAACTGGGCAGGGGGCTGTGTATGGCTACACCTTC.

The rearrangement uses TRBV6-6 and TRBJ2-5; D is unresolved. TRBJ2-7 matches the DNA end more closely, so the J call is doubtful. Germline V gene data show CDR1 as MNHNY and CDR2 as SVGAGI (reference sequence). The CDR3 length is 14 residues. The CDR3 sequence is CASRTHGSVHEQYF. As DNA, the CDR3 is TGTGCCAGCAGAACACACGGGTCGGTCCACGAGCAGTACTTC.

CDR3 in amino acids: CASSLGRESSPLHF. For the CDR3, the DNA is TGTGCCAGCAGCTTGGGGAGAGAAAGTTCACCCCTCCACTTT. This chain links TRBV7-9 with TRBJ1-6; D not resolved. The V gene lost 3 bases and the J gene lost 9 bases, with 12 bases spanning the gap. This CDR3 spans 14 amino acids. Germline V gives CDR1 SEHNR, CDR2 FQNEAQ (reference sequence).

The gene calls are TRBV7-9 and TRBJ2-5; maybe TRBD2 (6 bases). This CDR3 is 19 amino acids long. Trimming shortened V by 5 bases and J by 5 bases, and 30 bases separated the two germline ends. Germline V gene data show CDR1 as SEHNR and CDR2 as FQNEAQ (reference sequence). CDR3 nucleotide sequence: TGTGCCAGCAGCCTCTGGAGGGACCCCCATTCCTTCCTGCCGGAGACCCAGTACTTC. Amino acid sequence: CASSLWRDPHSFLPETQYF.

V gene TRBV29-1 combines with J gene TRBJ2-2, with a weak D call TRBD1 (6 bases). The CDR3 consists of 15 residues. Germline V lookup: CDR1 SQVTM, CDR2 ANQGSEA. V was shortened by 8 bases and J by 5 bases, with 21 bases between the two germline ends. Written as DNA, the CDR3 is TGCAGCTTCCAAACCGGCAGGGGCAAAACCGGGGAGCTGTTTTTT. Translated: CSFQTGRGKTGELFF.

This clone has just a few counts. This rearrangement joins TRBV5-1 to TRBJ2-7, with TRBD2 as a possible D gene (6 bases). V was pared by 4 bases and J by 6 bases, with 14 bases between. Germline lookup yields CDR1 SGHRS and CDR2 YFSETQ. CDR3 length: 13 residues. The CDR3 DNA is TGCGCCAGCAGCGGGACGGGGGTAGGCGAGCAGTACTTC. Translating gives CASSGTGVGEQYF.

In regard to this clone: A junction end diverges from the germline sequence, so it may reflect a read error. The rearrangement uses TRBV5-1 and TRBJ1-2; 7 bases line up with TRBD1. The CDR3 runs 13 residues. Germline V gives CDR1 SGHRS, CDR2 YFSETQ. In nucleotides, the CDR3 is TGCGCCAGCAGCTTGGAGACAGGGTATGGCTACCCCTTC. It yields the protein CASSLETGYGYPF.

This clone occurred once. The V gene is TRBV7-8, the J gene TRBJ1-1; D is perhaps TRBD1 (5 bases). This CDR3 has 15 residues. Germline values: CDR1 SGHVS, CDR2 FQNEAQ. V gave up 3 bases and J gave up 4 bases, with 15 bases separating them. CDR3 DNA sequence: TGTGCCAGCAGCTTTCTTTCCCGGGGGGGCACTGAAGCTTTCTTT. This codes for CASSFLSRGGTEAFF.

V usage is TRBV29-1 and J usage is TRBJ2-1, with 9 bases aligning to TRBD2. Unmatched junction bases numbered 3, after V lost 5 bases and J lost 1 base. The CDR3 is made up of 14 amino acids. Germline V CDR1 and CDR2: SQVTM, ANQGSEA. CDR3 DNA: TGCAGCGTTCCTCTAGCGGGGTCCTACAATGAGCAGTTCTTC. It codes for CSVPLAGSYNEQFF.

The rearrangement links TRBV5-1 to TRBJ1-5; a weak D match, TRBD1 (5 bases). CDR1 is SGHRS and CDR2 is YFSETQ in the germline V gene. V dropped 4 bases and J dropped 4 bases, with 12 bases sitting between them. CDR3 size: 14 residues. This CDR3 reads CASSPGGGNQPQHF. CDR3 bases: TGCGCCAGCAGCCCCGGTGGGGGGAATCAGCCCCAGCATTTT.

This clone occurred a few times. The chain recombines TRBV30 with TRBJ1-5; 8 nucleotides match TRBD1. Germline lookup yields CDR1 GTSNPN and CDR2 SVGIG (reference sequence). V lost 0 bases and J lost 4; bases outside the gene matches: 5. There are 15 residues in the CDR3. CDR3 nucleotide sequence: TGTGCCTGGAGTGTATCGGGACAGGCAAATCAGCCCCAGCATTTT. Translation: CAWSVSGQANQPQHF.

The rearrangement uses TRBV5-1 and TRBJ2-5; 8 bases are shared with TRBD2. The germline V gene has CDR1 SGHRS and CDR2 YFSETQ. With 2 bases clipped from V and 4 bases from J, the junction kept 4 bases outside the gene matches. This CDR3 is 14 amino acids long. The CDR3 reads CASSLAGAGETQYF. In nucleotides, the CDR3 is TGCGCCAGCAGCTTAGCGGGGGCCGGAGAGACCCAGTACTTC.

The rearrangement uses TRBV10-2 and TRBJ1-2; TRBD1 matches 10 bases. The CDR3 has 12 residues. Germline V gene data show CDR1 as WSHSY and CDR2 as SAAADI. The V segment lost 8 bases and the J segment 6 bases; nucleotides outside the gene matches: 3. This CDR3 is CASRGTGDGYTF. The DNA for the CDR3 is TGCGCCAGCCGCGGGACAGGGGATGGCTACACCTTC.

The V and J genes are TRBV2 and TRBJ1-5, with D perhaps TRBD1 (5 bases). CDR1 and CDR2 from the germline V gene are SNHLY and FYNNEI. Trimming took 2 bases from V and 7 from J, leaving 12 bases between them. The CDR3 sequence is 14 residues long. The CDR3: CASSELAGRQPQHF. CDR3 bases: TGTGCCAGCAGTGAATTGGCAGGGAGGCAGCCCCAGCATTTT.

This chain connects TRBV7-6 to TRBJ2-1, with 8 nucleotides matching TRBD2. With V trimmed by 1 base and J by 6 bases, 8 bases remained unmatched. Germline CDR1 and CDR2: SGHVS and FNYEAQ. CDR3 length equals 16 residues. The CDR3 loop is CASSLVGGVRRNEQFF. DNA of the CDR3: TGTGCCAGCAGCTTAGTCGGGGGGGTACGACGCAATGAGCAGTTCTTC.

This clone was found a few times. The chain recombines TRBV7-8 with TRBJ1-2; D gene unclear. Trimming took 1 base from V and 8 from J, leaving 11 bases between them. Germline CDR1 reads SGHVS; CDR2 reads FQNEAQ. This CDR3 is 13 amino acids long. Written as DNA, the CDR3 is TGTGCCAGCAGCTTAGACGCAGGAAGAGGCTACACCTTC. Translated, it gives CASSLDAGRGYTF.

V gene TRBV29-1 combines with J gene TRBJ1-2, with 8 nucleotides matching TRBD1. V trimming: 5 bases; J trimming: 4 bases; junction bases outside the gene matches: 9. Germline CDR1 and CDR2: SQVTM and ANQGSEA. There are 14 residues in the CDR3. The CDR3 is CSVPPRQGLYGYTF. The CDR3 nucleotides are TGCAGCGTTCCACCAAGACAGGGGCTCTATGGCTACACCTTC.